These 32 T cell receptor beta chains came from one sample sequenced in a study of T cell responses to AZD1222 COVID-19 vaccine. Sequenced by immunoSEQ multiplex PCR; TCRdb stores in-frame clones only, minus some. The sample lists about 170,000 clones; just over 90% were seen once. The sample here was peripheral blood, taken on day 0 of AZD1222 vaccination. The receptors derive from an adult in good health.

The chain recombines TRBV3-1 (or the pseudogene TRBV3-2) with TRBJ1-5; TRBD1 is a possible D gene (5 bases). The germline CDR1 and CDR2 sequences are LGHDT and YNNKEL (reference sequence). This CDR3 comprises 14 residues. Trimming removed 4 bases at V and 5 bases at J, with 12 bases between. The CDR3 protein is CASSPLSGDQPQHF. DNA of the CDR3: TGTGCCAGCAGCCCCCTCTCGGGGGATCAGCCCCAGCATTTT.

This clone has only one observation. CDR3 DNA sequence: TGTGCCAGCAGTTACTCCAGTGGTTTCACAGATACGCAGTATTTT. This encodes CASSYSSGFTDTQYF. The gene calls are TRBV6-5 and TRBJ2-3; D remains unclear. From germline, CDR1 is MNHEY and CDR2 SVGAGI. This CDR3 has 15 amino acids. The V end lost 0 bases, the J end lost 2 bases, and 9 bases lay between the germline ends.

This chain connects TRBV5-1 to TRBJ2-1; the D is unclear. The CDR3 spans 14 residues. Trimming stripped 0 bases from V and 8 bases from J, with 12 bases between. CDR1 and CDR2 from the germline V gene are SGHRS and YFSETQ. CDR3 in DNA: TGCGCCAGCAGCTTGGGTGACGAAATGGATGAGCAGTTCTTC. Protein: CASSLGDEMDEQFF.

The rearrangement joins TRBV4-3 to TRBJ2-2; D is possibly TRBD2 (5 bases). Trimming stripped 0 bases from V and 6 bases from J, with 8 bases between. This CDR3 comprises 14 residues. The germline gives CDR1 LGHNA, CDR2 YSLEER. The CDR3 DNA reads TGCGCCAGCAGCCAAGATGCCGGGGCCGGGGAGCTGTTTTTT. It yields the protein CASSQDAGAGELFF.

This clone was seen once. The CDR3 DNA follows: TGCGCCAGCAGCTTGGAAGGGGAGTGGAACACCATATATTTT. Amino acids: CASSLEGEWNTIYF. V and J are TRBV5-1 and TRBJ1-3, with D maybe TRBD1 (5 bases). The CDR3 is made up of 14 amino acids. Trimming removed 0 bases from V and 7 bases from J, with 11 bases in between. CDR1 SGHRS and CDR2 YFSETQ come from the germline V gene.

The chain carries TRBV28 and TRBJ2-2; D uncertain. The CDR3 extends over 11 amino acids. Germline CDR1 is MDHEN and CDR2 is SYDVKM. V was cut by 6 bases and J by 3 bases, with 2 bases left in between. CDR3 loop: CASRDTGELFF. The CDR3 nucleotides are TGTGCCAGCAGGGACACCGGGGAGCTGTTTTTT.

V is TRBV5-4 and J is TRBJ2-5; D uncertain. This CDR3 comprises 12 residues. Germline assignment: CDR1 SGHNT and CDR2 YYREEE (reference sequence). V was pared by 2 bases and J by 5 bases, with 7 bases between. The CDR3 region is CASSFPSETQYF. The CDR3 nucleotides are TGTGCCAGCAGCTTCCCTTCGGAGACCCAGTACTTC.

CDR3 bases: TGTGCCAGCAGCTTGAGCGGAGGGACTGAAGCTTTCTTT. Its protein product is CASSLSGGTEAFF. This chain joins TRBV5-5 and TRBJ1-1; D is uncertain. Germline values: CDR1 SGHKS, CDR2 YYEKEE (reference sequence). CDR3 size: 13 residues. V was shortened by 1 base and J by 5 bases, with 9 bases between the two germline ends.

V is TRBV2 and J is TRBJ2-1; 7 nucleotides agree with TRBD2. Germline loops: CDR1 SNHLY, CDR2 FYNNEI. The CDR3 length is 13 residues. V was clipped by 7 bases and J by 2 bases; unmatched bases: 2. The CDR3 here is CASNRGAYNEQFF. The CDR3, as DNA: TGTGCCAGCAACCGGGGGGCCTACAATGAGCAGTTCTTC.

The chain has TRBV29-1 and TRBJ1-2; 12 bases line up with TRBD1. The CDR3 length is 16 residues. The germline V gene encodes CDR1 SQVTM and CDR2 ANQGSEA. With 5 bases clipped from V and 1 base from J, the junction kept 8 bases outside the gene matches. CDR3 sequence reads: CSVSGTGGPHNYGYTF. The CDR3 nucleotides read TGCAGCGTTTCCGGGACAGGGGGCCCTCATAACTATGGCTACACCTTC.

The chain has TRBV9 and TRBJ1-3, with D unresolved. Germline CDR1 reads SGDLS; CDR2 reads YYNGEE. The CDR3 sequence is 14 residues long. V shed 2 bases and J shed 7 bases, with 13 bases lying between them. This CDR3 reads CASSVAESLNTIYF. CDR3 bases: TGTGCCAGCAGCGTTGCTGAGAGCCTGAACACCATATATTTT.

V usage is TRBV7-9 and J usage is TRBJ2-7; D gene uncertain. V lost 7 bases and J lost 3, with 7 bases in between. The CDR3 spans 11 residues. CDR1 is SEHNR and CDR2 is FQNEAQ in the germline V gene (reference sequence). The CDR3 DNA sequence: TGTGCCAGCACACCAGGCTACGAGCAGTACTTC. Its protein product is CASTPGYEQYF.

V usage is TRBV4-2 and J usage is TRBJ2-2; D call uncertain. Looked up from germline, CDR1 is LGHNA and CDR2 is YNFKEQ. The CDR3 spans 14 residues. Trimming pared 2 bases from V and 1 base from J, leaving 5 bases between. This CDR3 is CASSQTENTGELFF. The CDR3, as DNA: TGTGCCAGCAGCCAAACGGAGAACACCGGGGAGCTGTTTTTT.

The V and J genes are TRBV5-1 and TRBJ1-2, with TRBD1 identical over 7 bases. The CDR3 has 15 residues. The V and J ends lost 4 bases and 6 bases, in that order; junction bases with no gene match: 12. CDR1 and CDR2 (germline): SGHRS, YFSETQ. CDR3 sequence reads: CASSPGTASTHGYTF. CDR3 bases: TGCGCCAGCAGCCCGGGGACAGCATCCACACATGGCTACACCTTC.

CDR3 residues: CAHPGRSDRVDYGYTF. The CDR3 DNA reads as TGTGCCCACCCGGGGCGCTCGGACAGGGTGGACTATGGCTACACCTTC. The rearrangement uses TRBV19 and TRBJ1-2, with 8 positions matching TRBD1. CDR3 length equals 16 residues. V lost 11 bases to trimming and J lost 3 bases; unmatched junction nucleotides: 17. Germline V gene lookup returns CDR1 LNHDA and CDR2 SQIVND (reference sequence).

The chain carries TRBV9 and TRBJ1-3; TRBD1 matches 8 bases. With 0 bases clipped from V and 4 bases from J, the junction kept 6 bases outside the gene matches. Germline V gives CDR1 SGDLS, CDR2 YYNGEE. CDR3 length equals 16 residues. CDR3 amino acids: CASSVGTGQCGNTIYF. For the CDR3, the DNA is TGTGCCAGCAGCGTAGGGACAGGGCAATGCGGAAACACCATATATTTT.

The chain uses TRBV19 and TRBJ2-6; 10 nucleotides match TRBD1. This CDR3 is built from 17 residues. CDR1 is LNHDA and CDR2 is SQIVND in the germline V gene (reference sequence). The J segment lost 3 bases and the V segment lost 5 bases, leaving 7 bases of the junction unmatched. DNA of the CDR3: TGTGCCAGTAGTCCCGGGACAGGGGAAGGTGGGGCCAACGTCCTGACTTTC. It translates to CASSPGTGEGGANVLTF.

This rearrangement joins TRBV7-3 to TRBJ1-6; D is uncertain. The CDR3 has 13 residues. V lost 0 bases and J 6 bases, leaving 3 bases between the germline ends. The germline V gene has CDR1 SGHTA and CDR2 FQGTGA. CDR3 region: CASSLTSNSPLHF. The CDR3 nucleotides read TGTGCCAGCAGCTTAACTAGTAATTCACCCCTCCACTTT.

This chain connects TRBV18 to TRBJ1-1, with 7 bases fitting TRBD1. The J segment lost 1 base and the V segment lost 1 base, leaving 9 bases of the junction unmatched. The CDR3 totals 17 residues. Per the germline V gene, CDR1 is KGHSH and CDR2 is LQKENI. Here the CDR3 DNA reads TGTGCCAGCTCACCACAAACTGCGGGACAGACGAACACTGAAGCTTTCTTT. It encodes CASSPQTAGQTNTEAFF. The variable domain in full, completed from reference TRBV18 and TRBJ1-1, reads NAGVMQNPRHLVRRRGQEARLRCSPMKGHSHVYWYRQLPEEGLKFMVYLQKENIIDESGMPKERFSAEFPKEGPSILRIQQVVRGDSAAYFCASSPQTAGQTNTEAFFGQGTRLTVV.

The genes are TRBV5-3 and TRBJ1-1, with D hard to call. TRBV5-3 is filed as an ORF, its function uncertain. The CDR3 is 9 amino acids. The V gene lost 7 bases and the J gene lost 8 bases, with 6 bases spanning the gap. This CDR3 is CARLYEAFF. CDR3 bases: TGTGCCAGATTGTACGAAGCTTTCTTT.

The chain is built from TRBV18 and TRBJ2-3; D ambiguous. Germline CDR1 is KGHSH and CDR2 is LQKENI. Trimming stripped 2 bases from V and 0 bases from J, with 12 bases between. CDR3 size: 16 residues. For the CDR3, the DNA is TGTGCCAGCTCACCAAAGCTGGCAGGTAGCACAGATACGCAGTATTTT. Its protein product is CASSPKLAGSTDTQYF.

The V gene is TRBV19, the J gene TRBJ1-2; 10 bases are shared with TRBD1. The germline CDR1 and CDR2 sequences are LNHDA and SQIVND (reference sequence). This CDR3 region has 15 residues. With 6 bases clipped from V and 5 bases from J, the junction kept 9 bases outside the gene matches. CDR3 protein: CASSDPGQGDYGYTF. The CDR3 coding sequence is TGTGCCAGTAGCGATCCTGGACAGGGGGATTATGGCTACACCTTC.

Written as DNA, the CDR3 is TGTGCCAGCAGCTTATCGGGCAGCGTCTATAATTCACCCCTCCACTTT. This translates into CASSLSGSVYNSPLHF. This chain joins TRBV7-9 and TRBJ1-6, with unresolved D. The CDR3 runs 16 residues. V was clipped by 2 bases and J by 3 bases, with 11 bases between them. Germline loops: CDR1 SEHNR, CDR2 FQNEAQ (reference sequence).

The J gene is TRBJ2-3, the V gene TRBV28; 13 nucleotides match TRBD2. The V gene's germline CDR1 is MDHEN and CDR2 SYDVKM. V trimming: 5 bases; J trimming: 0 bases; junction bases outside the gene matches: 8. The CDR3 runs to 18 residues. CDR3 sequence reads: CASSPSGLAGPSTDTQYF. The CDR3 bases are TGTGCCAGCAGTCCCTCGGGACTAGCGGGGCCTAGCACAGATACGCAGTATTTT. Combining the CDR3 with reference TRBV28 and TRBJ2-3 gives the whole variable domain DVKVTQSSRYLVKRTGEKVFLECVQDMDHENMFWYRQDPGLGLRLIYFSYDVKMKEKGDIPEGYSVSREKKERFSLILESASTNQTSMYLCASSPSGLAGPSTDTQYFGPGTRLTVL.

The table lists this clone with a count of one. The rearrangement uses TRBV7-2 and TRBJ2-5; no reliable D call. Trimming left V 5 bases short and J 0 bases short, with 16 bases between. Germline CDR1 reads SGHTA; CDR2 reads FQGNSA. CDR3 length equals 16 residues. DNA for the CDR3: TGTGCCAGCAGCCCCGGCGGTAGCTCTTACCAAGAGACCCAGTACTTC. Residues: CASSPGGSSYQETQYF.

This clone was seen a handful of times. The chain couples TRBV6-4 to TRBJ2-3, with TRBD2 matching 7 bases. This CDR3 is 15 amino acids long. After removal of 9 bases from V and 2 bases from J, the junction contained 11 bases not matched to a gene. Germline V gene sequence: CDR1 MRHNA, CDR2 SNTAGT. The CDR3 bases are TGTGCCAGTGCATCCGCGGGGGAAGTCACAGATACGCAGTATTTT. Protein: CASASAGEVTDTQYF.

The CDR3 spells CASSSTGSNQPQHF. CDR3 sequence (DNA): TGTGCCAGTAGTTCGACAGGGAGCAATCAGCCCCAGCATTTT. This chain joins TRBV19 and TRBJ1-5, with TRBD1 matching over 7 bases. Looked up from germline, CDR1 is LNHDA and CDR2 is SQIVND (reference sequence). The CDR3 is 14 amino acids. The V gene end was trimmed by 5 bases and the J gene end by 1 base; junction bases not matched to a gene: 2. The whole variable domain, filled in from reference TRBV19 and TRBJ1-5, reads DGGITQSPKYLFRKEGQNVTLSCEQNLNHDAMYWYRQDPGQGLRLIYYSQIVNDFQKGDIAEGYSVSREKKESFPLTVTSAQKNPTAFYLCASSSTGSNQPQHFGDGTRLSIL.

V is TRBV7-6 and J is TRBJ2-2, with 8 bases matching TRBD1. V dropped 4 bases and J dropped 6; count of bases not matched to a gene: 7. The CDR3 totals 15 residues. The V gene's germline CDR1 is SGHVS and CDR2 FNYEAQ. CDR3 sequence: CASSYRQGLPGELFF. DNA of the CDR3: TGTGCCAGCAGCTATCGACAGGGGCTACCCGGGGAGCTGTTTTTT.

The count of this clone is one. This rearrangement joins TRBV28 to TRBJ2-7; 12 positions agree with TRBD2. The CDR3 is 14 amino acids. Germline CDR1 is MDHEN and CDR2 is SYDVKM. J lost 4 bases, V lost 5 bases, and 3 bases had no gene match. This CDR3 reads CASSRLAGEYEQYF. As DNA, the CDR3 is TGTGCCAGCAGTAGACTAGCGGGGGAATACGAGCAGTACTTC.

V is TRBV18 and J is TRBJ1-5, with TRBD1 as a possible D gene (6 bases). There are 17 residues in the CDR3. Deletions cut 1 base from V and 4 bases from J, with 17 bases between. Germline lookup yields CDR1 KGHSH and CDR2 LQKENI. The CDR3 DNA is TGTGCCAGCTCACCACAAGGCCTCAGGGGTGGAAATCAGCCCCAGCATTTT. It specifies CASSPQGLRGGNQPQHF.

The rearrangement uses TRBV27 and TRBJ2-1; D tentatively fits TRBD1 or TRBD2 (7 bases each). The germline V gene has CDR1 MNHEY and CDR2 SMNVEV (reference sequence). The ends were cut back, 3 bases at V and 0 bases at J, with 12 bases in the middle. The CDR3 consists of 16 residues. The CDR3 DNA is TGTGCCAGCAGTTTCTCCAGGGGGGGCTCCTACAATGAGCAGTTCTTC. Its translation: CASSFSRGGSYNEQFF.

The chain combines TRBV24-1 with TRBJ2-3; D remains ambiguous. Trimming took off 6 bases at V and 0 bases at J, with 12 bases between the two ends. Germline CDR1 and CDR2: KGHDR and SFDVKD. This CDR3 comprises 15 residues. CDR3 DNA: TGTGCCACCAGTTCTCAGGTGACTAGCACAGATACGCAGTATTTT. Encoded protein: CATSSQVTSTDTQYF.